This T cell receptor (beta chain) was observed in a study of hypomethylating agent response in myelodysplastic syndrome. About the research overall: TET2 mutation, the most common, occurred in about 45% of the 11 patients.

Each sample had about 400 ng DNA, as two 200 ng replicates, at survey resolution. Only in-frame clones appear in the TCRdb table, and some are missing; sequencing was by immunoSEQ multiplex PCR. The sample lists several thousand clones, about 88% occurring once. Unmatched junction bases numbered 4, after V lost 3 bases and J lost 3 bases. The germline V gene has CDR1 MGHRA and CDR2 YSYEKL. The length of the CDR3 is 15 residues. This chain uses TRBV4-1 with TRBJ1-4, with 7 nucleotides matching TRBD1. This specimen was bone marrow, taken before or after starting hypomethylating agent treatment for myelodysplastic syndrome (not recorded which). This sequence was found in a human donor with myelodysplastic syndrome. CDR3 region: CASSHNRGPNEKLFF. The CDR3 nucleotides are TGCGCCAGCAGCCACAACAGGGGCCCTAATGAAAAACTGTTTTTT.